This T cell receptor beta chain was sequenced for a study of early T cells in non-severe SARS-CoV-2 infection. General study findings and limits: VDJdb-based matching was biased toward anti-spike CD8 responses and missed private and CD4 specificities.

Germline V gives CDR1 DFQATT, CDR2 SNEGSKA (reference sequence). V lost 1 base to trimming and J lost 0 bases, with 7 bases between them. The CDR3 is 13 amino acids. Via MiXCR, TCRdb re-called the 5' RACE reads, giving one row per CDR3 protein. The sample comprises tens of thousands of distinct CDR3 sequences, roughly 5.8% of which are singletons, and approximately 5.6% rests with the top ten. This clonotype was detected only a few times. Its antigen is undetermined. The specimen sequenced was whole blood. This clonotype originated in an adult who was a healthcare worker with PCR-confirmed SARS-CoV-2 infection or an uninfected control (not recorded which). V gene TRBV20-1 combines with J gene TRBJ2-7, with D uncertain. The CDR3 region is CSARGATSYEQYF. The CDR3, as DNA: TGCAGTGCTAGAGGTGCCACCTCCTACGAGCAGTACTTC.